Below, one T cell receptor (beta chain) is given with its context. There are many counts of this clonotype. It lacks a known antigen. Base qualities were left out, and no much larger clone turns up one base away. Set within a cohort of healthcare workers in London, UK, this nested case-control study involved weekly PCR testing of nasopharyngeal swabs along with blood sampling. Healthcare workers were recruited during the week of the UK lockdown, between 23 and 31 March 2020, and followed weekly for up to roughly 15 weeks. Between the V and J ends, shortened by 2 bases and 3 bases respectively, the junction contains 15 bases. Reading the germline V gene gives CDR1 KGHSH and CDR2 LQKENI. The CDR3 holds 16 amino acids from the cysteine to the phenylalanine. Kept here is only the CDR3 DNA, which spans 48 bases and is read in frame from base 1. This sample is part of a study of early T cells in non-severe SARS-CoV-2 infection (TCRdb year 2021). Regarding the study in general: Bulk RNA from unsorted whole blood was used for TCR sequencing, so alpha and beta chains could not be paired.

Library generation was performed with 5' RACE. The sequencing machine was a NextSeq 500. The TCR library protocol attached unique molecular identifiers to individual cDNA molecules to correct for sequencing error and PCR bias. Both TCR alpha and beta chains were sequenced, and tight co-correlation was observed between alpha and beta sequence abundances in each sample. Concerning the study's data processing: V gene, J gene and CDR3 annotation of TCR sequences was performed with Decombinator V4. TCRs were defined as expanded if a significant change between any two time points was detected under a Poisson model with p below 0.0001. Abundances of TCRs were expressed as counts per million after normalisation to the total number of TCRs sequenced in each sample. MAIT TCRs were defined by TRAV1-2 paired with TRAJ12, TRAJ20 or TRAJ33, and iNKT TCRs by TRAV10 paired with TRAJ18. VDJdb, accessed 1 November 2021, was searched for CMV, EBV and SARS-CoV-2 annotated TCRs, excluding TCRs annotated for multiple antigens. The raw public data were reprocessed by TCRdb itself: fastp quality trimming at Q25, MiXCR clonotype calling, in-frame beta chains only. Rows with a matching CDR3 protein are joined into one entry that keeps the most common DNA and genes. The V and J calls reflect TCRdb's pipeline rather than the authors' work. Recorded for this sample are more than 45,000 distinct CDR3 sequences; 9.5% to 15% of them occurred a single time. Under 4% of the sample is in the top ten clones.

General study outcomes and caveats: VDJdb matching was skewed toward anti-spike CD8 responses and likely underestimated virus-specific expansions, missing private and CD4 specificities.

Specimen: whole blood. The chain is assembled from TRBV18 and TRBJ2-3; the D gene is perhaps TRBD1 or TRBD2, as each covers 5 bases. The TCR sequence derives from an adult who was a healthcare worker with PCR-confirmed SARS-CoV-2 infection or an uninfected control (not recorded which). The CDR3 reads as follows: CASSPNRHGTTDTQYF. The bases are TGTGCCAGCTCACCAAACCGCCATGGGACGACAGATACGCAGTATTTT.